These T cell receptor beta chains were read from a single sample in a study of CD8 T cells in ankylosing spondylitis. A single record per CDR3 protein comes from TCRdb applying MiXCR to the 5' RACE reads. The data show about 360,000 distinct CDR3 sequences, 14% to 15% seen once. The sequenced material came from blood, either unsorted or a sorted T cell fraction (not recorded which). The receptors come from a male donor with ankylosing spondylitis or in good health (not recorded which). The CDR3 runs from the conserved cysteine through the conserved F or W. The D gene is left open where the match is weak. Clone size is given for some rows only: seen once, a few or many times, or a class if the clone is expanded.

>TRBV4-2|few|-|TRBJ1-1
TGTGCCAGCAGCCAAGTTATCCGGCAGAACACTGAAGCTTTCTTT
CASSQVIRQNTEAFF
>TRBV19|few|-|TRBJ2-1
TGTGCCAGTAGTGGGGGGAGCCTCCCGAATGAGCAGTTCTTC
CASSGGSLPNEQFF
>TRBV6-1|-|TRBD2|TRBJ2-1
TGTGCCAGCGGGCGCGGGAGGGGATACAATGAGCAGTTCTTC
CASGRGRGYNEQFF
>TRBV11-2|many|-|TRBJ1-5
TGTGCCAGCAGCTTAGAGAGAAATCAGCCCCAGCATTTT
CASSLERNQPQHF
>TRBV7-2|-|-|TRBJ1-2
TGTGCCAGCAGCCTACGCCCCAGCGGCCACACCTTC
CASSLRPSGHTF
>TRBV20-1|few|-|TRBJ2-2
TGCAGTGCTAGAGCATCCCCCGGGGAGCTGTTTTTT
CSARASPGELFF
>TRBV9|many|TRBD1|TRBJ2-1
TGTGCCAGCAGCCCCCCCGGGACAGGGATCCCAAATGAGCAGTTCTTC
CASSPPGTGIPNEQFF
>TRBV27|few|TRBD1|TRBJ2-7
TGTGCCAGCTCCGGACAGGGGGCTTTCGAGCAGTACTTC
CASSGQGAFEQYF
>TRBV3-1|-|-|TRBJ1-1
TGTGCCAGCAGCCAAGATTTTTACGAACTGCCGGTGAACACTGAAGCTTTCTTT
CASSQDFYELPVNTEAFF
>TRBV10-2|few|TRBD2|TRBJ2-2
TGCGCCAGTAGGACTAGCGGGGGTCAGGACACCGGGGAGCTGTTTTTT
CASRTSGGQDTGELFF
>TRBV7-2|many|TRBD1|TRBJ1-2
TGTGCCAGCAGCCCCTGGTCGAGGGGGCTTGATGGCTACACCTTC
CASSPWSRGLDGYTF
>TRBV6-1|-|-|TRBJ1-1
TGTGCCAGCAGAGAGGATTCCACTGAAGCTTTCTTT
CASREDSTEAFF
>TRBV5-1|-|-|TRBJ2-1
TGCGCCAGCAGCTTGGAGATACAAGCGGAGCAGTTCTTC
CASSLEIQAEQFF
>TRBV19|once|-|TRBJ2-1
TGTGCCAGTAGTATAGCTCCCCTCGGGGGCTCGTCGTTCTTC
CASSIAPLGGSSFF
>TRBV4-2|few|TRBD2|TRBJ2-1
TGTGCCAGCAGCCAAGCAGTCGGGGCTAGCGGGAGCAATGAGCAGTTCTTC
CASSQAVGASGSNEQFF
>TRBV12-3/TRBV12-4|few|TRBD1|TRBJ1-6
TGTGCCAGCAGTTTAGGCGGACAGGGTCAAACACCCCTCCACTTT
CASSLGGQGQTPLHF
>TRBV12-3/TRBV12-4|once|TRBD1|TRBJ1-2
TGTGCCAGCAGCAACCTGACAGGGCGGTATGGCTACACCTTC
CASSNLTGRYGYTF
>TRBV5-1|-|-|TRBJ1-2
TGCGCCAGCAGCTTGGACAGGGATCGAGGCTACACCTTC
CASSLDRDRGYTF
>TRBV6-2/TRBV6-3|-|TRBD2|TRBJ2-1
TGTGCCAGCAGTTATTGGGAGGGCTCCTACAATGAGCAGTTCTTC
CASSYWEGSYNEQFF
>TRBV20-1|many|-|TRBJ2-7
TGCAGTGCTAGAGCATCCAGCACCTACGAGCAGTACTTC
CSARASSTYEQYF
>TRBV5-1|many|-|TRBJ2-7
TGCGCCAGCAGCTCCCTAACCTACGAGCAGTACTTC
CASSSLTYEQYF
>TRBV12-3/TRBV12-4|-|-|TRBJ2-4
TGTGCCAGCAACAAAGGTCGGGGAAGAGGTTACATTCAGTACTTC
CASNKGRGRGYIQYF
>TRBV7-6|few|-|TRBJ2-1
TGTGCCAGCAGCTTAGCTCGGCAGCCGGCCTACAATGAGCAGTTCTTC
CASSLARQPAYNEQFF
>TRBV19|-|TRBD2|TRBJ2-1
TGTGCCAGTAGTCGACCGACTAGCGGGGGGAACAATGAGCAGTTCTTC
CASSRPTSGGNNEQFF
>TRBV2|few|-|TRBJ2-3
TGTGCCAGCAGTCGCGGACAGCCGAGTGTACAAGATACGCAGTATTTT
CASSRGQPSVQDTQYF
>TRBV5-1|few|TRBD2|TRBJ2-5
TGCGCCAGCAGCTGGGAATCTAGCGGGGGTCTTCTTGGGCAAGAGACCCAGTACTTC
CASSWESSGGLLGQETQYF
>TRBV10-3|few|TRBD2|TRBJ2-5
TGTGCCATCAGTCGTAGCGGGGGCCAAGAGACCCAGTACTTC
CAISRSGGQETQYF